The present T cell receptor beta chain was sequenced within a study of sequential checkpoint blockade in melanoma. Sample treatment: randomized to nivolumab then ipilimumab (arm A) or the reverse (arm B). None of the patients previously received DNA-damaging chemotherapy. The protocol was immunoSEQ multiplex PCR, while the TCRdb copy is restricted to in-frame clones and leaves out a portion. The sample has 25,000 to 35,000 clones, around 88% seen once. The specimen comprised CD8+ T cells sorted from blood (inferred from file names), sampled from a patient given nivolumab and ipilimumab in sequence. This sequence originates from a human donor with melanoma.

As DNA, the CDR3 is TGTGCCAGCAGATCAGGGATTTTGAACGAGCAGTACTTC. This translates into CASRSGILNEQYF. This chain joins TRBV27 and TRBJ2-7; a weak D match, TRBD1 (5 bases). From germline, CDR1 is MNHEY and CDR2 SMNVEV (reference sequence). The germline V and J ends were trimmed by 6 bases and 5 bases, with 14 bases remaining between them. This CDR3 comprises 13 residues.